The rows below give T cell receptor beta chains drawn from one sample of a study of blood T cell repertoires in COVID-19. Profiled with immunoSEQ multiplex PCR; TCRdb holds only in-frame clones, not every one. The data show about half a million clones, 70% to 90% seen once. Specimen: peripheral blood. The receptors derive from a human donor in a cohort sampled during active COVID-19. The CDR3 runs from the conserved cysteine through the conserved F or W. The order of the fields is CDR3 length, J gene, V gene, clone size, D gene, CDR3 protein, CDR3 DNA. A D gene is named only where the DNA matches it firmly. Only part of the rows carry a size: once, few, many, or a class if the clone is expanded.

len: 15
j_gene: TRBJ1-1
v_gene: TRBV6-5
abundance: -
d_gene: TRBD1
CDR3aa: CASTRDRGLNTEAFF
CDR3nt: TGTGCCAGCACCCGGGACAGGGGCCTGAACACTGAAGCTTTCTTT

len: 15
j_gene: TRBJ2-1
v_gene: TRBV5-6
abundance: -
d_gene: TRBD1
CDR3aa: CASRRPGQAYNEQFF
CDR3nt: TGTGCCAGCAGACGTCCCGGACAGGCCTACAATGAGCAGTTCTTC

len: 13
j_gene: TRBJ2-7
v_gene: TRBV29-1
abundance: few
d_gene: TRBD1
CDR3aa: CSVGDRGWREQYF
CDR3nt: TGCAGCGTTGGGGACAGGGGGTGGCGCGAGCAGTACTTC

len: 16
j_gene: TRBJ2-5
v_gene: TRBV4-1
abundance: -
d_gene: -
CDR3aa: CASSQDENSVQETQYF
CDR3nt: TGCGCCAGCAGCCAAGATGAAAATAGCGTGCAAGAGACCCAGTACTTC

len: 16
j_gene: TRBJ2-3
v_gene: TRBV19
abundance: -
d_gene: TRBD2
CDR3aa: CASSNPLAGDTDTQYF
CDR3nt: TGTGCCAGTAGTAACCCCTTAGCGGGAGACACAGATACGCAGTATTTT

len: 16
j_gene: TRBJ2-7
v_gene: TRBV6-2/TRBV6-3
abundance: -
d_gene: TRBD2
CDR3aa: CASSPLLAGGPHEQYF
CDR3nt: TGTGCCAGCAGTCCCCTTCTAGCGGGAGGGCCCCACGAGCAGTACTTC

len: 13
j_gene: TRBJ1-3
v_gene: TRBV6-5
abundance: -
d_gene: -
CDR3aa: CASRAPSGNTIYF
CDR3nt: TGTGCCAGCAGGGCACCCTCTGGAAACACCATATATTTT

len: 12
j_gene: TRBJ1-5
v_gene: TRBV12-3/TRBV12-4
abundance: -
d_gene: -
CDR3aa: CASSSTGQPQHF
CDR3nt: TGTGCCAGCAGTTCGACTGGACAGCCCCAGCATTTT

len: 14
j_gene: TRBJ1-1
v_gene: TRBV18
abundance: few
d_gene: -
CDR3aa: CASSVDGSQLEAFF
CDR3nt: TGTGCCAGCTCTGTCGACGGGTCTCAACTCGAAGCTTTCTTT

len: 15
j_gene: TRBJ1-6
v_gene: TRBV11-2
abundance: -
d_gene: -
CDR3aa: CASTNRDNWNSPLHF
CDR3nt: TGTGCCAGCACCAACCGGGACAACTGGAATTCACCCCTCCACTTT

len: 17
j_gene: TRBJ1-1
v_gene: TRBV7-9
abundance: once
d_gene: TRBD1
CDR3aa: CASSLAYGQGRKTEAFF
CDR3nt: TGTGCCAGCAGCTTAGCGTATGGACAGGGGAGGAAAACTGAAGCTTTCTTT